Below are 22 T cell receptor beta chains sequenced from a single sample in a study of T cells after posttransplantation cyclophosphamide. Sequencing used immunoSEQ multiplex PCR; TCRdb keeps in-frame clones, though not all of them. The sample presents about 38,000 clones, none singletons. Sequenced material: PBMCs. Receptors originate from a man aged 50 to 60 in good health, CMV-negative, and a related stem cell transplant donor.

This clone was seen repeatedly, ten times or more. The identical CDR3 is also encoded by other nucleotide sequences in the sample. The V gene is TRBV7-9, the J gene TRBJ1-4; 11 nucleotides agree with TRBD1. The germline CDR1 and CDR2 sequences are SEHNR and FQNEAQ (reference sequence). Trimming cost V 3 bases and J 3 bases; bases outside gene matches: 3. The CDR3 covers 16 residues. The CDR3, as DNA: TGTGCCAGCAGCTTTGGACAGGGGGCAGCTAATGAAAAACTGTTTTTT. It is translated as CASSFGQGAANEKLFF.

In its sample, this clone was seen many times. V and J are TRBV6-5 and TRBJ2-5; a weak D match, TRBD1 (6 bases). Trimming removed 0 bases at V and 2 bases at J, with 13 bases between. The CDR3 runs 16 residues. The germline gives CDR1 MNHEY, CDR2 SVGAGI. This chain's CDR3 is CASSYSPRGYQETQYF. CDR3 DNA: TGTGCCAGCAGTTACTCGCCAAGGGGGTATCAAGAGACCCAGTACTTC.

The table lists this clone with many counts. This chain uses TRBV5-1 with TRBJ2-2; 7 bases align to TRBD1. Germline loops: CDR1 SGHRS, CDR2 YFSETQ. V lost 8 bases to trimming and J lost 4 bases; unmatched junction nucleotides: 8. The CDR3 extends over 14 amino acids. The CDR3 sequence is CASRTGAATGELFF. The CDR3 DNA is TGCGCCAGTAGAACAGGGGCGGCCACCGGGGAGCTGTTTTTT.

This rearrangement joins TRBV6-5 to TRBJ1-1; maybe TRBD1 (5 bases). Germline-derived CDR1 and CDR2 are MNHEY and SVGAGI. Between the trimmed V and J ends, which lost 5 bases and 10 bases, there was a span of 20 bases. The CDR3 covers 14 residues. The CDR3 region is CASSEDQGFPPAFF. DNA for the CDR3: TGTGCCAGCAGTGAAGACCAGGGTTTCCCGCCAGCTTTCTTT.

This clone showed up many times. The V and J genes are TRBV11-2 and TRBJ1-1; 9 bases are shared with TRBD1. This CDR3 region has 18 residues. Germline CDR1 and CDR2: SGHAT and FQNNGV. The J segment lost 10 bases and the V segment lost 1 base, leaving 19 bases of the junction unmatched. The CDR3 protein is CASSLGGSVYRQGGRAFF. The CDR3 nucleotides read TGTGCCAGCAGCTTAGGGGGATCGGTATACCGACAGGGGGGAAGAGCTTTCTTT.

This clone occurred many times. V is TRBV7-9 and J is TRBJ2-7; D might be TRBD2 (5 bases). This CDR3 has 13 amino acids. Germline CDR1 reads SEHNR; CDR2 reads FQNEAQ (reference sequence). Trimming removed 7 bases from V and 2 bases from J, with 12 bases in between. The CDR3 loop is CASKEARAYEQYF. For the CDR3, the DNA is TGTGCCAGCAAGGAGGCCCGGGCCTACGAGCAGTACTTC.

The sample holds many counts of this clone. The V gene is TRBV6-1, the J gene TRBJ1-2, with 7 bases fitting TRBD1. The CDR3 totals 12 residues. V was pared by 6 bases and J by 6 bases, with 4 bases of the junction left unmatched. Germline V gene data show CDR1 as MNHNS and CDR2 as SASEGT. The chain's CDR3 is CASSRQGHGYTF. CDR3 DNA sequence: TGTGCCAGCAGCCGACAGGGCCATGGCTACACCTTC.

This clone was counted ten times or more. The chain employs TRBV5-6 and TRBJ2-3; no reliable D call. Per the germline V gene, CDR1 is SGHDT and CDR2 is YYEEEE. Trimming removed 5 bases from V and 6 bases from J, with 10 bases in between. This CDR3 is built from 12 residues. CDR3 sequence (DNA): TGTGCCAGCAGTAACTTCTACGATACGCAGTATTTT. The encoded protein is CASSNFYDTQYF.

This clone was counted many times. The V call is TRBV19, the J call TRBJ2-7, with D perhaps TRBD1 (6 bases). Germline lookup yields CDR1 LNHDA and CDR2 SQIVND (reference sequence). V was shortened by 6 bases and J by 7 bases, with 16 bases between the two germline ends. CDR3 length: 13 residues. The CDR3 nucleotides are TGTGCCAGTAGCCTAGGGGGTACCCGAGAGCAGTACTTC. Amino acids: CASSLGGTREQYF. Based on the CDR3 plus reference TRBV19 and TRBJ2-7, the full variable domain is DGGITQSPKYLFRKEGQNVTLSCEQNLNHDAMYWYRQDPGQGLRLIYYSQIVNDFQKGDIAEGYSVSREKKESFPLTVTSAQKNPTAFYLCASSLGGTREQYFGPGTRLTVT.

This clone was recorded at least ten times. The chain combines TRBV7-9 with TRBJ2-3, with a tentative D call TRBD2 (5 bases). This CDR3 is built from 14 residues. CDR1 and CDR2 (germline): SEHNR, FQNEAQ (reference sequence). V shed 6 bases and J shed 4 bases, with 14 bases lying between them. The CDR3 sequence is CASRPRRSSDTQYF. For the CDR3, the DNA is TGTGCCAGCAGACCCCGGAGGAGCTCAGATACGCAGTATTTT.

This clone was seen ten or more times. The J gene is TRBJ2-3, the V gene TRBV6-4, with 9 bases matching TRBD2. Per germline, CDR1 MRHNA and CDR2 SNTAGT. Losses at the gene ends were 4 bases for V and 1 base for J; bases not matched to a gene: 0. The CDR3 totals 14 residues. The CDR3 bases are TGTGCCAGCAGTGGGACTAGCGGCACAGATACGCAGTATTTT. Translation: CASSGTSGTDTQYF.

There are many counts of this clone. The V gene is TRBV10-1, the J gene TRBJ2-3; no clear D. Germline CDR1 reads WNHNN; CDR2 reads SYGVQD (reference sequence). The V gene lost 2 bases and the J gene lost 5 bases, with 8 bases spanning the gap. CDR3 length: 13 amino acids. The chain's CDR3 is CASSENAGDTQYF. DNA for the CDR3: TGCGCCAGCAGTGAGAACGCCGGAGATACGCAGTATTTT.

The CDR3: CASSGGSQETQYF. The CDR3 DNA reads as TGTGCCAGCAGCGGGGGTTCCCAAGAGACCCAGTACTTC. The chain is built from TRBV25-1 and TRBJ2-5, with D perhaps TRBD2 (6 bases). Trimming stripped 6 bases from V and 1 base from J, with 9 bases between. Germline CDR1 reads MGHDK; CDR2 reads SYGVNS. The CDR3 extends over 13 amino acids.

This clone was observed a few times. This sequence joins TRBV9 and TRBJ2-5, with TRBD1 matching 8 bases. The DNA matches TRBJ2-7 better at its end, which makes the J call doubtful. From germline, CDR1 is SGDLS and CDR2 YYNGEE. This CDR3 spans 14 amino acids. CDR3 DNA: TGTGCCAGCAGCCCGGGACAGGCAACCTACGAGCAGTACTTC. This sequence encodes CASSPGQATYEQYF.

In this sample, this clone turned up a few times. V is TRBV7-3 and J is TRBJ2-1; 8 nucleotides agree with TRBD1. With 6 bases clipped from V and 9 bases from J, the junction kept 4 bases outside the gene matches. The CDR3 totals 12 residues. CDR1 and CDR2 (germline): SGHTA, FQGTGA. The CDR3 reads CASRDRAGEQFF. The CDR3 DNA follows: TGTGCCAGCAGGGACAGGGCAGGTGAGCAGTTCTTC.

This clone was counted ten times or more. This rearrangement joins TRBV6-1 to TRBJ2-5, with 12 bases aligning to TRBD2. The germline gives CDR1 MNHNS, CDR2 SASEGT. The CDR3 sequence is 15 residues long. The junction had 9 bases not matched to a gene; V was cut back by 11 bases and J by 2 bases. This CDR3 reads CAGGELAGGQETQYF. DNA of the CDR3: TGTGCCGGGGGAGAACTAGCGGGGGGACAAGAGACCCAGTACTTC.

This clone was seen many times. The gene calls are TRBV7-6 and TRBJ2-1, with a weak D call TRBD1 (6 bases). V was pared by 5 bases and J by 9 bases, with 17 bases between. In germline, CDR1 is SGHVS, CDR2 FNYEAQ. The CDR3 contains 14 residues. The CDR3 DNA reads as TGTGCCAGCAGCCGTAACCCCCTAGGGGGTGAGCAGTTCTTC. This codes for CASSRNPLGGEQFF.

This clone was observed at least ten times. The chain couples TRBV28 to TRBJ2-7, with a weak D call TRBD2 (6 bases). Germline V gene lookup returns CDR1 MDHEN and CDR2 SYDVKM. V lost 2 bases and J 3 bases, leaving 11 bases between the germline ends. CDR3 length: 14 amino acids. In DNA, the CDR3 is TGTGCCAGCAGTTTAGGTGGGAGGCTCTACGAGCAGTACTTC. Translation gives CASSLGGRLYEQYF.

This clone was seen at least ten times. V is TRBV4-3 and J is TRBJ1-4, with a possible D match to TRBD1 (6 bases). This CDR3 is 17 amino acids long. Germline CDR1 is LGHNA and CDR2 is YSLEER. The V end was cut by 0 bases, the J end by 7 bases, with 18 bases between. The CDR3 spells CASSQETTTGTREKLFF. CDR3 DNA: TGCGCCAGCAGCCAAGAGACGACCACAGGGACGCGTGAAAAACTGTTTTTT.

This clone showed up many times. The chain couples TRBV10-3 to TRBJ2-3; 12 nucleotides match TRBD1. Trimming took 7 bases from V and 4 from J; bases not matched to a gene: 3. The germline V gene has CDR1 ENHRY and CDR2 SYGVKD. There are 14 residues in the CDR3. In DNA form, the CDR3 reads TGTGCCATCACCGGGGACAGGGGGCCAGATACGCAGTATTTT. Protein: CAITGDRGPDTQYF.

This clone came up a few times. The chain is built from TRBV5-1 and TRBJ2-2; maybe TRBD2 (7 bases). Germline V lookup: CDR1 SGHRS, CDR2 YFSETQ. V dropped 4 bases and J dropped 6 bases, with 19 bases sitting between them. This CDR3 comprises 16 residues. Here the CDR3 reads CASSTGRGARAGELFF. The CDR3 DNA is TGCGCCAGCAGCACCGGACGGGGGGCAAGGGCCGGGGAGCTGTTTTTT.

This clone was recorded at least ten times. The chain carries TRBV7-8 and TRBJ2-5; 8 nucleotides agree with TRBD2. With V trimmed by 5 bases and J by 3 bases, 5 bases remained unmatched. This CDR3 is 14 amino acids long. Germline V gene data show CDR1 as SGHVS and CDR2 as FQNEAQ. CDR3 protein: CASSRGGAEETQYF. The DNA of the CDR3 is TGTGCCAGCAGCCGGGGGGGTGCAGAAGAGACCCAGTACTTC.